Given below is one TCR beta chain in context. The table lists this clone with many counts. The antigen this receptor binds is unknown. No per-base quality is available; no much larger clone lies one base away. TCR CDR3 regions were amplified from genomic DNA by multiplex PCR using the deep immunoSEQ assay. Extracted genomic DNA from each cell subset was distributed evenly across all wells of several immunoSEQ 96-well plates, and each plate was treated as a replicate. For unsorted PBMC, about 270 ng of genomic DNA, equivalent to around 33,000 T cell genomes, went into each replicate PCR. Unsorted PBMC genomic DNA was sequenced across ten immunoSEQ deep assay plates. The purified libraries were quantified using a Qubit 3.0 fluorometer, sized with a Bioanalyzer 2100, and then quantified again using the KAPA Library Quantification kit. A separate single-read 150-cycle Illumina NextSeq 550 flow cell was used to sequence each immunoSEQ 96-well plate. Per the authors' processing: Because the immunoSEQ output included only junctional sequences and no quality scores, the filtering could not be the same as the filtering used for full-length reads. Sequences were annotated with PyIR, a Python wrapper for IgBLAST v1.9, using IMGT germline references to assign V/J genes and CDR3. Reads with weak V/J assignments (E-value above 1e-6), missing CDR3, stop codons, out-of-frame junctions, or ambiguous translated residues were removed. V3J clonotypes were defined as sequences sharing an identical inferred V gene, J gene, and CDR3 amino acid sequence. The percentage overlap between two repertoires was calculated by dividing the number of shared unique clonotypes by the size of the smaller repertoire. Three approaches were used to assess repertoire richness: RTK rarefaction, the Chao1 estimator, and Recon v2.1 estimates of unobserved clonotypes. Held by TCRdb, this immuneACCESS table contains in-frame sequences only and omits some clones. Under half of the omission traces to an unresolved V gene where checked; the cause of the rest is unknown. The V and J calls and clone size are taken from that table; D and trimming were inferred from the DNA. Within this sample are some 92,000 clones, with over 40% of them counted one time only. Around 15% of the sample goes to the ten largest clones.

This record comes from a study of shared clonotypes between healthy human individuals (dated by TCRdb to the early 2020s). For the study in its entirety: The cohort included three men and a couple of women between 18 and 49 years of age. Each donor's leukapheresis produced roughly between roughly 0.85 and 10 billion PBMCs. To increase sequencing depth and limit assay-specific biases, TCR repertoire library preparation and sequencing were carried out by different laboratories using diverse techniques. Blood TCR repertoires of about five healthy adults were deeply sequenced to estimate repertoire size and the extent of clonotype sharing between individuals.

Between the V and J ends, shortened by 8 bases and 0 bases respectively, the junction contains 14 bases. The CDR3, from cysteine to phenylalanine, totals 16 residues. The kept DNA is CDR3 alone, 48 bases in frame from the first base. As encoded in the germline V gene (reference sequence), CDR1 is LNHNV while CDR2 is YYDKDF. Healthy HIV-negative adults with no recently reported acute infections or vaccinations were included as donors. All donors were Caucasian adults living in Nashville, Tennessee, USA. In the unsorted samples, roughly 90 million PBMCs were counted, and genomic DNA was extracted using the QIAamp DNA Blood Mini kit. Blood was collected by leukapheresis, and PBMCs were isolated by Ficoll-Histopaque density gradient centrifugation and then cryopreserved in liquid nitrogen vapor phase. Beyond this particular receptor, the publication reports: Sampling was restricted to blood, and TCR repertoires in tissue are likely to differ from TCR repertoires in blood. Because the study included a small number of donors, the genetic and exposure-history diversity represented was limited. Pairwise subsampling indicated that sequencing depth was expected to affect the degree of clonotype sharing among donors.

Sequencing was performed on PBMCs. The rearranged segments are TRBV15 and TRBJ2-6, and the D gene may be TRBD1, 5 bases matching. This clonotype was obtained from a woman in her thirties or forties in good health. Some clones in this sample may be carry-over from other donors' samples. For the CDR3, the sequence is CATSPREGSGANVLTF. The nucleotides are TGTGCCACCTCCCCCAGGGAAGGCTCTGGGGCCAACGTCCTGACTTTC.